The following is a TCR beta chain sequence with its context. The sample is drawn from a study of blood T cell repertoires in COVID-19. Study-level information: Sites in the United States, Italy and Spain provided acute and convalescent COVID-19 samples. T cells, B-cell-depleted T cells, or PBMCs supplied cDNA or gDNA.

The method was immunoSEQ multiplex PCR; TCRdb's version includes in-frame clones alone and lacks a portion of them. This sample has approximately 200,000 clones, with 94% found just once. Enrolment of Seattle patients took place during active infection, and they were followed longitudinally. This CDR3 is built from 13 residues. CDR1 and CDR2 (germline): DFQATT, SNEGSKA (reference sequence). The trim removed 3 bases at V and 5 bases at J, leaving 5 bases unmatched. Sequenced: peripheral blood. The receptor was isolated from a man aged 25 to 40 with COVID-19, enrolled during active disease. V and J are TRBV20-1 and TRBJ1-1, with TRBD1 matching over 8 bases. The CDR3: CSASGQGGTEAFF. The CDR3 nucleotides are TGCAGTGCTAGTGGACAGGGCGGGACTGAAGCTTTCTTT.